This T cell receptor (beta chain) was profiled in a study of blood T cell repertoires in COVID-19. This clone showed up just a few times. Per the germline V gene, CDR1 is LNHDA and CDR2 is SQIVND (reference sequence). V lost 7 bases, J lost 6 bases, and 1 base stayed unmatched. This CDR3 spans 12 amino acids. Method: immunoSEQ multiplex PCR; TCRdb's copy keeps in-frame clones and lacks some. The sample records some 140,000 clones, about four fifths being singletons. The sequence derives from a man in his sixties with acute or convalescent COVID-19. This chain connects TRBV19 to TRBJ2-2, with 8 bases aligning to TRBD2. The specimen sequenced was peripheral blood. Here the CDR3 DNA reads TGTGCCAGTACGGGGGGGGCCGGGGAGCTGTTTTTT. Translation gives CASTGGAGELFF.